A single sample gave rise to the 14 T cell receptor beta chains below, sequenced in a study of type 1 regulatory T cells. Each CDR3 protein gets one entry after TCRdb re-called the reads with MiXCR. This table holds about 68,000 distinct CDR3 sequences, around 57% found once. No antigen is known for these receptors. The specimen was cultured T cells, either the whole culture or a sorted T cell fraction (not recorded which). The subset was: Tr1-enriched cell product generated in vitro against host alloantigens. Source of these receptors: a human donor in good health.

This chain links TRBV20-1 with TRBJ1-1, with unresolved D. CDR1 is DFQATT, CDR2 SNEGSKA, per germline (reference sequence). The length of the CDR3 is 13 residues. V lost 3 bases, J lost 2 bases, and 10 bases lay in between. CDR3 nucleotides: TGCAGTGCTAGTCCCGGGCCAAACACTGAAGCTTTCTTT. Its protein is CSASPGPNTEAFF.

In this sample, this clonotype turned up a few times. This CDR3 reads CASSRDRDYEQYF. CDR3 coding DNA: TGTGCCAGCAGTAGGGACAGGGATTACGAGCAGTACTTC. The chain is built from TRBV2 and TRBJ2-7, with 9 bases aligning to TRBD1. The trim removed 5 bases at V and 4 bases at J, leaving 3 bases unmatched. This CDR3 is built from 13 residues. Germline assignment: CDR1 SNHLY and CDR2 FYNNEI.

The chain couples TRBV24-1 to TRBJ1-1; 9 nucleotides agree with TRBD1. The germline V gene encodes CDR1 KGHDR and CDR2 SFDVKD. Germline trimming cut 7 bases from V and 4 bases from J; bases unmatched to any gene: 9. The CDR3 is 15 residues long. CDR3 sequence reads: CATRGQGQGCTEAFF. The CDR3 DNA reads TGTGCCACCAGGGGACAGGGTCAAGGTTGCACTGAAGCTTTCTTT.

This rearrangement joins TRBV3-1 to TRBJ1-5; D ambiguous. The germline gives CDR1 LGHDT, CDR2 YNNKEL (reference sequence). The CDR3 has 15 residues. V lost 4 bases and J 3 bases, leaving 13 bases between the germline ends. CDR3 in DNA: TGTGCCAGCAGCCCCCGTCCAGACAACAATCAGCCCCAGCATTTT. It is translated as CASSPRPDNNQPQHF. The whole variable domain, filled in from reference TRBV3-1 and TRBJ1-5, reads DTAVSQTPKYLVTQMGNDKSIKCEQNLGHDTMYWYKQDSKKFLKIMFSYNNKELIINETVPNRFSPKSPDKAHLNLHINSLELGDSAVYFCASSPRPDNNQPQHFGDGTRLSIL.

The genes are TRBV20-1 and TRBJ2-3; D not resolved. Trimming cost V 6 bases and J 5 bases, with 9 bases left between them. In germline, CDR1 is DFQATT, CDR2 SNEGSKA (reference sequence). The length of the CDR3 is 11 residues. This CDR3 is CSALVGDTQYF. The CDR3 nucleotides are TGCAGTGCCCTCGTTGGAGATACGCAGTATTTT.

The chain combines TRBV6-2 or TRBV6-3 with TRBJ2-7; D remains unclear. The V end was cut by 6 bases, the J end by 2 bases, with 20 bases between. Germline lookup yields CDR1 MNHEY and CDR2 SVGEGT. The CDR3 runs 16 residues. In nucleotides, the CDR3 is TGTGCCAGCAGACGAACCGCCACAGTTGCTACCTACGAGCAGTACTTC. Translation: CASRRTATVATYEQYF.

V usage is TRBV7-2 and J usage is TRBJ2-2; 10 nucleotides line up with TRBD2. The CDR3 contains 17 residues. Germline CDR1 is SGHTA and CDR2 is FQGNSA. J was trimmed by 0 bases and V by 5 bases; bases with no gene match: 6. CDR3 sequence: CASSRGTSATNTGELFF. CDR3 DNA: TGTGCCAGCAGCAGGGGGACTAGCGCCACGAACACCGGGGAGCTGTTTTTT.

This clonotype was seen only a few times. The CDR3 region has the DNA TGCGCCAGCAGTCCCCAACACAGCGTGAACACTGAAGCTTTCTTT. Translated, it gives CASSPQHSVNTEAFF. The rearrangement joins TRBV5-1 to TRBJ1-1; D call uncertain. The germline gives CDR1 SGHRS, CDR2 YFSETQ. CDR3 length: 15 amino acids. Trimming took 5 bases from V and 0 from J, leaving 14 bases between them.

V usage is TRBV7-2 and J usage is TRBJ2-7; D tentatively reads TRBD1 or TRBD2 (5 bases each). Trimming cost V 0 bases and J 5 bases, with 17 bases left between them. The CDR3 covers 16 residues. CDR1 and CDR2 (germline): SGHTA, FQGNSA. Here the CDR3 reads CASSLAGTSAGHEQYF. DNA for the CDR3: TGTGCCAGCAGCTTAGCAGGGACCTCGGCGGGCCACGAGCAGTACTTC. Full variable domain (missing parts from reference TRBV7-2 and TRBJ2-7): GAGVSQSPSNKVTEKGKDVELRCDPISGHTALYWYRQSLGQGLEFLIYFQGNSAPDKSGLPSDRFSAERTGGSVSTLTIQRTQQEDSAVYLCASSLAGTSAGHEQYFGPGTRLTVT.

Only one count was recorded for this clonotype. The chain carries TRBV20-1 and TRBJ2-1, with D possibly matching TRBD2 (6 bases). The CDR3 is made up of 17 amino acids. The V end was cut by 3 bases, the J end by 0 bases, with 18 bases between. Per the germline V gene, CDR1 is DFQATT and CDR2 is SNEGSKA (reference sequence). The CDR3 region is CSASRVPGLSSYNEQFF. In DNA form, the CDR3 reads TGCAGTGCTAGCCGGGTTCCGGGACTGAGCTCCTACAATGAGCAGTTCTTC.

A single count supports this clonotype. The chain joins TRBV18 to TRBJ1-5; TRBD1 agrees at 7 bases. J was trimmed by 5 bases and V by 6 bases; bases with no gene match: 10. Germline V gene data show CDR1 as KGHSH and CDR2 as LQKENI. The CDR3 covers 15 residues. The CDR3 nucleotides read TGTGCCAGCTCGGATGGGGGACAGATATATCAGCCCCAGCATTTT. Amino acids: CASSDGGQIYQPQHF. The full variable domain, its missing parts supplied by reference TRBV18 and TRBJ1-5, is NAGVMQNPRHLVRRRGQEARLRCSPMKGHSHVYWYRQLPEEGLKFMVYLQKENIIDESGMPKERFSAEFPKEGPSILRIQQVVRGDSAAYFCASSDGGQIYQPQHFGDGTRLSIL.

The chain employs TRBV4-2 and TRBJ2-1; 7 bases are shared with TRBD2. CDR1 is LGHNA and CDR2 is YNFKEQ in the germline V gene. V gave up 3 bases and J gave up 7 bases; unmatched junction bases: 9. The CDR3 consists of 15 residues. The CDR3 nucleotides are TGTGCCAGCAGCCAGGTGGCGGGAGTGGGGAATGAGCAGTTCTTC. Translating gives CASSQVAGVGNEQFF.

The chain joins TRBV9 to TRBJ2-5; 11 bases fit TRBD2. J gave up 2 bases and V 3 bases, and 9 bases lay outside the gene matches. This CDR3 region has 17 residues. Germline CDR1 reads SGDLS; CDR2 reads YYNGEE. The DNA for the CDR3 is TGTGCCAGCAGCGCAACTAGCGGGAGTTGGGGGCAAGAGACCCAGTACTTC. This translates into CASSATSGSWGQETQYF.

The rearrangement links TRBV6-2 or TRBV6-3 to TRBJ2-1; the match to TRBD2 covers 8 bases. V gave up 8 bases and J gave up 9 bases; unmatched junction bases: 12. The germline V gene encodes CDR1 MNHEY and CDR2 SVGEGT. CDR3 length: 14 amino acids. CDR3 sequence reads: CASLGGSGAIEQFF. For the CDR3, the DNA is TGTGCCAGCCTCGGCGGTAGCGGGGCGATTGAGCAGTTCTTC.